These 12 T cell receptor beta chains share one sample of origin, sequenced in a study of T cell changes during pregnancy in multiple sclerosis. The assay was immunoSEQ multiplex PCR, and TCRdb's table has in-frame clones only and misses some. Here the sample spans tens of thousands of clones, around 92% being singletons. The sample here was peripheral blood, taken in the third trimester of pregnancy. The receptors here all came from a female donor in good health, enrolled as a control in a pregnancy study.

This chain uses TRBV11-2 with TRBJ2-3; no clear D. Germline CDR1 reads SGHAT; CDR2 reads FQNNGV. Trimming pared 5 bases from V and 4 bases from J, leaving 13 bases between. The CDR3 runs 14 residues. CDR3 amino acids: CASSPRLFPDTQYF. The CDR3 coding sequence is TGTGCCAGCAGCCCCAGATTATTTCCAGATACGCAGTATTTT.

The V gene is TRBV6-5, the J gene TRBJ1-6; 9 bases fit TRBD1. Germline V gene data show CDR1 as MNHEY and CDR2 as SVGAGI. The CDR3 contains 14 residues. Unmatched junction bases numbered 3, after V lost 4 bases and J lost 8 bases. Here the CDR3 DNA reads TGTGCCAGCAGTTCCCGGACAGGGGATTCACCCCTCCACTTT. Its translation is CASSSRTGDSPLHF.

In the case of this clone: At one end, the junction sequence differs from germline, possibly due to a read error. The chain couples TRBV27 to TRBJ1-1; TRBD1 agrees at 8 bases. This CDR3 spans 15 amino acids. Germline CDR1 and CDR2: MNHEY and SMNVEV (reference sequence). This CDR3 is CASSISGGASTEAFF. CDR3 nucleotides: TGTGCCAGCAGTATATCAGGGGGCGCGAGTACTGAAGCTTTCTTT.

The rearrangement joins TRBV10-3 to TRBJ2-1; 10 bases agree with TRBD2. Trimming took 2 bases from V and 10 from J; bases not matched to a gene: 14. From germline, CDR1 is ENHRY and CDR2 SYGVKD. This CDR3 comprises 17 residues. The CDR3 is CAISEQASGRPNREQFF. In DNA, the CDR3 is TGTGCCATCAGTGAGCAGGCTAGCGGGAGACCCAACAGAGAGCAGTTCTTC.

The chain couples TRBV4-1 to TRBJ2-7, with 8 positions matching TRBD1. The V and J ends lost 0 bases and 4 bases, in that order; junction bases with no gene match: 14. CDR1 MGHRA and CDR2 YSYEKL come from the germline V gene. The CDR3 length is 18 residues. Here the CDR3 reads CASSQEYGPSQGAYEQYF. The CDR3 coding sequence is TGCGCCAGCAGCCAAGAATACGGTCCCAGCCAGGGGGCTTACGAGCAGTACTTC.

V usage is TRBV5-4 and J usage is TRBJ2-1; 11 bases fit TRBD2. Germline V CDR1 and CDR2: SGHNT, YYREEE (reference sequence). The CDR3 covers 16 residues. V lost 4 bases, J lost 3 bases, and 6 bases stayed unmatched. The CDR3 bases are TGTGCCAGCAGCCCGACTAGCGGGGAGAACTACAATGAGCAGTTCTTC. It codes for CASSPTSGENYNEQFF.

V and J are TRBV5-1 and TRBJ2-1, with 16 bases that match TRBD2. The J segment lost 12 bases and the V segment lost 4 bases, leaving 4 bases of the junction unmatched. The germline V gene encodes CDR1 SGHRS and CDR2 YFSETQ. The CDR3 length is 14 residues. The DNA for the CDR3 is TGCGCCAGCAGCCCGGGACTAGCGGGGGGGCTGCAGTTCTTC. It is translated as CASSPGLAGGLQFF.

The CDR3 loop is CASSFPGGRTNSPLHF. For the CDR3, the DNA is TGTGCCAGCAGCTTCCCAGGGGGGAGGACTAATTCACCCCTCCACTTT. The chain recombines TRBV5-6 with TRBJ1-6, with 7 bases aligning to TRBD1. This CDR3 region has 16 residues. In germline, CDR1 is SGHDT, CDR2 YYEEEE. The V and J ends lost 2 bases and 6 bases, in that order; junction bases with no gene match: 8.

This clone came up once. The chain couples TRBV19 to TRBJ2-7; D might be TRBD1 (5 bases). The V end lost 5 bases, the J end lost 1 base, and 12 bases lay between the germline ends. CDR3 length equals 14 residues. The germline gives CDR1 LNHDA, CDR2 SQIVND (reference sequence). This CDR3 is CASSRHQGSYEQYF. The CDR3 bases are TGTGCCAGTAGTCGTCATCAGGGTTCCTACGAGCAGTACTTC.

V gene TRBV30 combines with J gene TRBJ1-3, with 10 bases identical to TRBD1. V was pared by 2 bases and J by 6 bases, with 7 bases of the junction left unmatched. Looked up from germline, CDR1 is GTSNPN and CDR2 is SVGIG (reference sequence). There are 15 residues in the CDR3. CDR3 protein: CAWSSPGTGENTIYF. The CDR3 DNA sequence: TGTGCCTGGAGTTCCCCCGGGACAGGGGAAAACACCATATATTTT. Drawing the rest from reference TRBV30 and TRBJ1-3, the complete variable domain is SQTIHQWPATLVQPVGSPLSLECTVEGTSNPNLYWYRQAAGRGLQLLFYSVGIGQISSEVPQNLSASRPQDRQFILSSKKLLLSDSGFYLCAWSSPGTGENTIYFGEGSWLTVV.

By proportion, this clone is medium-sized. DNA of the CDR3: TGTGCCAGCAGCTTGGCAGGCAACACTGAAGCTTTCTTT. Amino acid sequence: CASSLAGNTEAFF. The chain joins TRBV5-8 to TRBJ1-1; no definite D call. The germline V and J ends were trimmed by 0 bases and 2 bases, with 5 bases remaining between them. Germline CDR1 reads SGHTS; CDR2 reads YDEGEE. This CDR3 has 13 residues.

This clone showed up just a few times. This chain connects TRBV7-6 to TRBJ1-1; D gene ambiguous. This CDR3 has 15 amino acids. V shed 0 bases and J shed 1 base, with 9 bases lying between them. Looked up from germline, CDR1 is SGHVS and CDR2 is FNYEAQ. In DNA form, the CDR3 reads TGTGCCAGCAGCTTAGCGGGCGGGCAGAACACTGAAGCTTTCTTT. Protein sequence: CASSLAGGQNTEAFF.